This T cell receptor (beta chain) stems from a study of tumor-infiltrating lymphocytes in primary liver carcinoma. Germline loops: CDR1 MNHEY, CDR2 SVGAGI. The CDR3 covers 14 residues. V was trimmed by 6 bases and J by 5 bases, leaving 16 bases between them. Unsorted whole blood yielded blood RNA, and germline DNA was extracted as well. Chronic HBV infection, untreated so far, was present in the patients. Presurgery, about 4 milliliters of peripheral blood were collected. Priming with a constant-region primer yielded TCR beta cDNA from 450 to 550 ng total RNA. Three rounds of nested multiplex PCR with slightly modified ARM-PCR produced TCR beta libraries. TRBV1-TRBV30 forward primers paired with a C-beta reverse primer were used in the first two PCR rounds, which ran approximately 10 cycles each. TCRdb recomputed calls from the multiplex PCR reads with MiXCR, one row per CDR3 protein. This sample carries 150,000 to 200,000 distinct CDR3 sequences, 50% to 75% of them seen once, and the ten largest clones take 72%.

The TCR comes from a man between 35 and 55 years old with primary liver carcinoma and hepatitis B virus infection. The sequencing sample was made of peripheral blood. The chain uses TRBV6-5 and TRBJ1-1, with unresolved D. DNA of the CDR3: TGTGCCAGCAGCCCCGAGACATTTTGGACTGAAGCTTTCTTT. Translated: CASSPETFWTEAFF.